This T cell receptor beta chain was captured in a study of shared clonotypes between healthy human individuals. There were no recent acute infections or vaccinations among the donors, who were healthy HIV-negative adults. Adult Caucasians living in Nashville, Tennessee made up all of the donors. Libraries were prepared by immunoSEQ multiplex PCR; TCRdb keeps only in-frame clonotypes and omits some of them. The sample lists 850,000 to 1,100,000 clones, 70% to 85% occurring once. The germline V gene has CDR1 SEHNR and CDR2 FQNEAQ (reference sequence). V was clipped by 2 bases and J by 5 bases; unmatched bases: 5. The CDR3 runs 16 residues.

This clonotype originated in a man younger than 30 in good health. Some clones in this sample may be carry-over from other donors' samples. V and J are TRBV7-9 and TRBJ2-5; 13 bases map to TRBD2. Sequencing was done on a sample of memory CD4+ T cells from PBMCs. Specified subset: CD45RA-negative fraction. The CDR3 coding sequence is TGTGCCAGCAGCTTAATGACTAGCGGGAGGAGGGAGACCCAGTACTTC. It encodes CASSLMTSGRRETQYF.